This TCR beta chain is from a study of T-cell reconstitution after alpha-beta-depleted transplantation in children. This clonotype has just a few counts. The CDR3 contains 13 residues. The ends lost 7 bases at V and 4 bases at J; junction bases unmatched: 6. TCRbeta library preparation incorporated unique molecular identifiers. In TCRdb, the PCR reads were re-called with MiXCR into one record per CDR3 protein. The data hold over 550,000 distinct CDR3 sequences, with about 10% observed a single time. The specimen comprised PBMCs from the stem cell graft donor, sampled from the stem cell graft. The rearrangement links TRBV12-3 or TRBV12-4 to TRBJ2-7; 8 bases line up with TRBD2. The sequence derives from a human donor who donated a stem cell graft to a child with acute myeloid leukemia. The CDR3 bases are TGTGCCAGCAACGAGGGACTAGATTACGAGCAGTACTTC. Protein sequence: CASNEGLDYEQYF.